The source of this T cell receptor beta chain is a study of T cells in tumors after PD-1 blockade. Study information: Patients received pembrolizumab 200 mg every 3 weeks or cemiplimab 350 mg every 2 weeks. General study results and limits: Clonal replacement appeared only between pre- and post-treatment samples. After therapy, most expanded exhausted CD8+ clones were absent pre-treatment, suggesting clonal replacement.

The junction had 8 bases not matched to a gene; V was cut back by 4 bases and J by 4 bases. Looked up from germline, CDR1 is MDHEN and CDR2 is SYDVKM. This CDR3 comprises 15 residues. Produced via immunoSEQ multiplex PCR; TCRdb's table is partial and in-frame only. The sample records 10,000 to 15,000 clones, approximately 64% being singletons. Tumor or blood genomic DNA was sequenced, with inputs of roughly 550 ng to 6,500 ng. A word on this clone: Its antigen is undetermined.

Sequencing was performed on tumor tissue, taken before anti-PD-1 treatment. This sequence joins TRBV28 and TRBJ1-2; 8 bases map to TRBD1. This sequence was found in a human donor with cutaneous squamous cell carcinoma. CDR3: CASSSRQGKGYGYTF. The CDR3 nucleotides read TGTGCCAGCAGTTCCCGACAGGGGAAGGGCTATGGCTACACCTTC.